This T cell receptor beta chain originates from a study of cytomegalovirus exposure and HLA in healthy donors. The CDR3 spans 16 residues. Germline V gives CDR1 SGDLS, CDR2 YYNGEE. Trimming took 4 bases from V and 6 from J; bases not matched to a gene: 10. Study-level results: A few CMV-associated chains were confirmed in vitro to be specific for CMV antigens.

The protocol was immunoSEQ multiplex PCR, while the TCRdb copy is restricted to in-frame clones and leaves out a portion. The sample yields 200,000 to 250,000 clones, roughly 84% seen once. Comment on this clone: Its antigen remains unidentified.

The gene calls are TRBV9 and TRBJ2-2; 9 positions agree with TRBD1. Sequenced sample: PBMCs. The receptor's source is a woman in her 30s in good health and CMV-seropositive. The CDR3 is CASSPLGQGLSGELFF. In nucleotides, the CDR3 is TGTGCCAGCAGCCCCTTGGGACAGGGTTTGTCCGGGGAGCTGTTTTTT. Supplemented by reference TRBV9 and TRBJ2-2, the full variable domain reads DSGVTQTPKHLITATGQRVTLRCSPRSGDLSVYWYQQSLDQGLQFLIQYYNGEERAKGNILERFSAQQFPDLHSELNLSSLELGDSALYFCASSPLGQGLSGELFFGEGSRLTVL.